Listed below are T cell receptor beta chains from one sample, sequenced in a study of patients and donors after allogeneic stem cell transplantation. TCRdb re-derived calls from the RT-PCR reads in MiXCR, one entry per CDR3 protein. The sample has 150,000 to 200,000 distinct CDR3 sequences, roughly 30% seen once; the top ten hold 3.2%. The material sequenced was blood, either unsorted or a sorted T cell fraction (not recorded which). The receptors were gathered from a human donor who was either an allogeneic HSCT recipient or a stem cell or donor lymphocyte infusion donor (not recorded which). It is not recorded whose cells these are; they may come from a transplant donor. CDR3s include the opening cysteine and the closing phenylalanine or tryptophan. A D gene is named only where the DNA matches it firmly.

v_gene: TRBV7-2
j_gene: TRBJ2-1
d_gene: TRBD2
CDR3aa: CASSQILAGVFYNEQFF

v_gene: TRBV6-5
j_gene: TRBJ2-3
d_gene: .
CDR3aa: CASSYEDPSTDTQYF

v_gene: TRBV4-3
j_gene: TRBJ1-2
d_gene: .
CDR3aa: CASSQDRGGYTF

v_gene: TRBV6-5
j_gene: TRBJ2-1
d_gene: TRBD2
CDR3aa: CASRIAGGSYNEQFF

v_gene: TRBV29-1
j_gene: TRBJ1-2
d_gene: .
CDR3aa: CSVYGQMGGYTF

v_gene: TRBV12-3/TRBV12-4
j_gene: TRBJ1-1
d_gene: TRBD1
CDR3aa: CASSPADRDTEAFF

v_gene: TRBV15
j_gene: TRBJ1-1
d_gene: .
CDR3aa: CATSRVGEAFF

v_gene: TRBV24-1
j_gene: TRBJ2-1
d_gene: .
CDR3aa: CATSALRSSYNEQFF

v_gene: TRBV24-1
j_gene: TRBJ1-2
d_gene: TRBD1
CDR3aa: CASWVGGQNPNLYGYTF

v_gene: TRBV12-3/TRBV12-4
j_gene: TRBJ1-1
d_gene: TRBD1
CDR3aa: CASSYRRSGGLNTEAFF

v_gene: TRBV7-2
j_gene: TRBJ1-4
d_gene: .
CDR3aa: CASSLEVSGKTVF

v_gene: TRBV10-3
j_gene: TRBJ2-7
d_gene: TRBD2
CDR3aa: CAISPGGKGEQYF

v_gene: TRBV5-1
j_gene: TRBJ1-1
d_gene: .
CDR3aa: CASSLILMNTEAFF

v_gene: TRBV25-1
j_gene: TRBJ2-7
d_gene: .
CDR3aa: CASSGGKGTSTYEQYF

v_gene: TRBV6-2/TRBV6-3
j_gene: TRBJ2-1
d_gene: .
CDR3aa: CASSLTSSGQFF

v_gene: TRBV14
j_gene: TRBJ1-2
d_gene: .
CDR3aa: CASSQDRGGRLYGYTF

v_gene: TRBV12-3/TRBV12-4
j_gene: TRBJ2-5
d_gene: TRBD2
CDR3aa: CASSLLGRLETQYF

v_gene: TRBV18
j_gene: TRBJ2-1
d_gene: TRBD1
CDR3aa: CASIRDRTYNEQFF

v_gene: TRBV28
j_gene: TRBJ2-2
d_gene: TRBD1
CDR3aa: CASSGTGGTGELFF

v_gene: TRBV6-2/TRBV6-3
j_gene: TRBJ1-1
d_gene: .
CDR3aa: CATPGPGRAFF

v_gene: TRBV20-1
j_gene: TRBJ2-7
d_gene: TRBD2
CDR3aa: CSATSGSNLDEQYF

v_gene: TRBV29-1
j_gene: TRBJ1-1
d_gene: .
CDR3aa: CSVESQGTAFF

v_gene: TRBV15
j_gene: TRBJ2-1
d_gene: .
CDR3aa: CATSRDPGQRYNEQFF

v_gene: TRBV20-1
j_gene: TRBJ2-7
d_gene: .
CDR3aa: CSAPRDVAYEQYF

v_gene: TRBV4-3
j_gene: TRBJ2-1
d_gene: .
CDR3aa: CASSQGRRSSYNEQFF

v_gene: TRBV6-5
j_gene: TRBJ2-7
d_gene: TRBD2
CDR3aa: CASSAGEGYEQYF

v_gene: TRBV12-3/TRBV12-4
j_gene: TRBJ1-1
d_gene: TRBD1
CDR3aa: CASSRQGGTEAFF